The 32 T cell receptor beta chains below all came from one sample that was sequenced in a study of blood T cell repertoires in COVID-19. Method: immunoSEQ multiplex PCR; TCRdb's copy keeps in-frame clones and lacks some. This table has about 36,000 clones, around 70% appearing once. Sequencing was performed on peripheral blood. The receptors stem from an older man with COVID-19, enrolled during active disease.

The chain joins TRBV5-6 to TRBJ1-5; 11 nucleotides match TRBD1. The CDR3 length is 15 residues. Germline V gene lookup returns CDR1 SGHDT and CDR2 YYEEEE. The V and J ends lost 3 bases and 4 bases, in that order; junction bases with no gene match: 3. CDR3 sequence reads: CASSSGTGGNQPQHF. The CDR3 nucleotides read TGTGCCAGCAGCTCCGGGACAGGGGGAAATCAGCCCCAGCATTTT.

The rearrangement uses TRBV6-5 and TRBJ2-1; a weak D match, TRBD1 (6 bases). CDR1 is MNHEY, CDR2 SVGAGI, per germline. This CDR3 has 14 amino acids. V dropped 4 bases and J dropped 6 bases, with 13 bases sitting between them. The CDR3 reads CASSLDSSRNEQFF. The CDR3 DNA follows: TGTGCCAGCAGTTTGGACAGCAGCCGCAATGAGCAGTTCTTC.

The J gene is TRBJ1-1, the V gene TRBV6-5, with D possibly matching TRBD1 (6 bases). The germline V gene has CDR1 MNHEY and CDR2 SVGAGI. The CDR3 is 12 residues long. V lost 6 bases, J lost 5 bases, and 10 bases lay in between. The CDR3 DNA is TGTGCCAGCAGCCGCAGGGGAACTGAAGCTTTCTTT. This translates into CASSRRGTEAFF.

V usage is TRBV3-1 (or the pseudogene TRBV3-2) and J usage is TRBJ1-4, with 11 bases that match TRBD1. The germline V gene has CDR1 LGHDT and CDR2 YNNKEL (reference sequence). V was pared by 5 bases and J by 3 bases, with 2 bases of the junction left unmatched. The CDR3 contains 15 residues. The CDR3 DNA reads as TGTGCCAGCAGCTGGGACAGGGGGGCTAATGAAAAACTGTTTTTT. The encoded protein is CASSWDRGANEKLFF.

The chain carries TRBV10-3 and TRBJ2-2; weak D call: TRBD2 (7 bases). Trimming cost V 6 bases and J 6 bases, with 11 bases left between them. Germline loops: CDR1 ENHRY, CDR2 SYGVKD. This CDR3 region has 13 residues. This chain's CDR3 is CAIRNGGPGELFF. CDR3 coding DNA: TGTGCCATCAGGAACGGGGGGCCCGGGGAGCTGTTTTTT.

This rearrangement joins TRBV5-1 to TRBJ2-7, with D possibly TRBD1 on 6 matching bases. Trimming cost V 4 bases and J 0 bases, with 14 bases left between them. This CDR3 is built from 15 residues. Per the germline V gene, CDR1 is SGHRS and CDR2 is YFSETQ. The DNA of the CDR3 is TGCGCCAGCAGCCCACAGGGTCCGGGCTCCTACGAGCAGTACTTC. Translation gives CASSPQGPGSYEQYF. Filled out from reference TRBV5-1 and TRBJ2-7, the complete variable domain reads KAGVTQTPRYLIKTRGQQVTLSCSPISGHRSVSWYQQTPGQGLQFLFEYFSETQRNKGNFPGRFSGRQFSNSRSEMNVSTLELGDSALYLCASSPQGPGSYEQYFGPGTRLTVT.

CDR3 DNA: TGCGCCAGCAGCCAAGGTGCCGGGAGAATCGGGGAGCTGTTTTTT. Translating gives CASSQGAGRIGELFF. This rearrangement joins TRBV4-1 to TRBJ2-2, with D perhaps TRBD2 (6 bases). The V gene lost 1 base and the J gene lost 7 bases, with 13 bases spanning the gap. CDR3 length: 15 residues. Germline-derived CDR1 and CDR2 are MGHRA and YSYEKL.

The rearrangement uses TRBV6-5 and TRBJ1-3; 10 positions agree with TRBD1. This CDR3 is built from 14 residues. Germline CDR1 MNHEY, CDR2 SVGAGI. V dropped 6 bases and J dropped 6; count of bases not matched to a gene: 5. CDR3 sequence (DNA): TGTGCCAGCAGCCGGACAGGGGGTTCAAACACCATATATTTT. Its protein product is CASSRTGGSNTIYF.

This CDR3 is CASSLQGLYQETQYF. The CDR3 bases are TGTGCCAGCAGCTTACAGGGACTTTACCAAGAGACCCAGTACTTC. The chain has TRBV7-3 and TRBJ2-5, with D perhaps matching TRBD2 (6 bases). Germline-derived CDR1 and CDR2 are SGHTA and FQGTGA. This CDR3 region has 15 residues. V was pared by 2 bases and J by 0 bases, with 10 bases between. Using reference TRBV7-3 and TRBJ2-5 for the parts outside the CDR3, the full variable domain is GAGVSQTPSNKVTEKGKYVELRCDPISGHTALYWYRQSLGQGPEFLIYFQGTGAADDSGLPNDRFFAVRPEGSVSTLKIQRTERGDSAVYLCASSLQGLYQETQYFGPGTRLLVL.

The chain uses TRBV7-2 and TRBJ1-6; no clear D gene. V lost 3 bases to trimming and J lost 7 bases, with 7 bases between them. The CDR3 length is 13 residues. Germline lookup yields CDR1 SGHTA and CDR2 FQGNSA. The CDR3 DNA is TGTGCCAGCAGCTTTCAGTTCAATTCACCCCTCCACTTT. It encodes CASSFQFNSPLHF. Full variable domain (outside the CDR3, taken from reference TRBV7-2 and TRBJ1-6): GAGVSQSPSNKVTEKGKDVELRCDPISGHTALYWYRQSLGQGLEFLIYFQGNSAPDKSGLPSDRFSAERTGGSVSTLTIQRTQQEDSAVYLCASSFQFNSPLHFGNGTRLTVT.

The chain links TRBV4-1 to TRBJ2-1; D ambiguous. Trimming took 3 bases from V and 0 from J, leaving 9 bases between them. The CDR3 length is 15 residues. The germline V gene has CDR1 MGHRA and CDR2 YSYEKL. The CDR3 loop is CASSQKVSSYNEQFF. CDR3 coding DNA: TGCGCCAGCAGCCAGAAAGTTAGCTCCTACAATGAGCAGTTCTTC.

The V call is TRBV27, the J call TRBJ1-2; 8 nucleotides align to TRBD1. CDR3 length equals 14 residues. Germline-derived CDR1 and CDR2 are MNHEY and SMNVEV (reference sequence). V shed 5 bases and J 4 bases; nucleotides not matched to a gene: 6. CDR3 protein: CASSPDDRGYGYTF. The CDR3 DNA reads as TGTGCCAGCAGTCCCGATGACAGGGGCTATGGCTACACCTTC.

This clone was detected only a few times. The chain is built from TRBV4-1 and TRBJ1-1; 8 bases align to TRBD1. V shed 4 bases, J shed 0 bases, and the junction held 13 bases outside the gene matches. Germline lookup yields CDR1 MGHRA and CDR2 YSYEKL. The CDR3 contains 18 residues. CDR3 sequence: CASSRMWNLGQVNTEAFF. The CDR3 nucleotides read TGCGCCAGCAGCCGGATGTGGAACTTGGGACAGGTGAACACTGAAGCTTTCTTT.

V and J are TRBV7-9 and TRBJ1-6; D is unclear. In germline, CDR1 is SEHNR, CDR2 FQNEAQ (reference sequence). V lost 0 bases and J 9 bases, leaving 18 bases between the germline ends. CDR3 length equals 17 residues. In DNA form, the CDR3 reads TGTGCCAGCAGCTTAGCGATTGGGTCGCAGGTCAGTTCACCCCTCCACTTT. Amino acids: CASSLAIGSQVSSPLHF.

This chain uses TRBV6-5 with TRBJ1-5; a weak D match, TRBD1 (5 bases). CDR1 and CDR2 (germline): MNHEY, SVGAGI. Trimming took off 7 bases at V and 6 bases at J, with 13 bases between the two ends. The CDR3 is 13 amino acids. The CDR3 is CASNIGGIQPQHF. CDR3 DNA sequence: TGTGCCAGCAACATCGGGGGTATTCAGCCCCAGCATTTT.

This clone was counted between two and nine times. The rearrangement joins TRBV9 to TRBJ2-3; TRBD2 agrees at 7 bases. The CDR3 totals 13 residues. J gave up 4 bases and V 3 bases, and 2 bases lay outside the gene matches. Per the germline V gene, CDR1 is SGDLS and CDR2 is YYNGEE. CDR3 nucleotides: TGTGCCAGCAGCGATGGACTAGCAGATACGCAGTATTTT. Amino acids: CASSDGLADTQYF.

J is TRBJ1-6 and V is TRBV19, with D possibly matching TRBD1 (5 bases). Germline V gives CDR1 LNHDA, CDR2 SQIVND (reference sequence). Between the trimmed V and J ends, which lost 11 bases and 3 bases, there was a span of 17 bases. CDR3 length: 15 residues. In DNA form, the CDR3 reads TGTGCCTCCCGTTTTGTGGGACTCTATAATTCACCCCTCCACTTT. Translation gives CASRFVGLYNSPLHF.

The rearrangement links TRBV9 to TRBJ1-2; 9 bases are shared with TRBD1. V shed 0 bases and J 8 bases; nucleotides not matched to a gene: 2. The CDR3 has 13 amino acids. The germline V gene encodes CDR1 SGDLS and CDR2 YYNGEE. The DNA for the CDR3 is TGTGCCAGCAGCGTAGGACAGGGGGGCGGCTACACCTTC. It translates to CASSVGQGGGYTF.

This clone appeared a single time. The chain couples TRBV6-5 to TRBJ1-2; the match to TRBD1 covers 8 bases. Trimming cost V 9 bases and J 6 bases; bases outside gene matches: 6. Germline V gene lookup returns CDR1 MNHEY and CDR2 SVGAGI. The CDR3 has 12 amino acids. The CDR3: CASFRGRDGYTF. The CDR3 region has the DNA TGTGCCAGTTTCAGGGGGCGCGATGGCTACACCTTC.

This chain uses TRBV5-1 with TRBJ2-2; 7 bases agree with TRBD1. CDR1 and CDR2 (germline): SGHRS, YFSETQ. This CDR3 comprises 16 residues. The V and J ends lost 0 bases and 5 bases, in that order; junction bases with no gene match: 7. The CDR3 protein is CASSLGGGASTGELFF. The CDR3 bases are TGCGCCAGCAGCTTGGGAGGGGGCGCGAGTACCGGGGAGCTGTTTTTT.

The chain recombines TRBV18 with TRBJ2-7; 9 positions agree with TRBD1. J gave up 1 base and V 4 bases, and 5 bases lay outside the gene matches. The CDR3 sequence is 15 residues long. The germline V gene has CDR1 KGHSH and CDR2 LQKENI. The CDR3 protein is CASSLRGTGSYEQYF. CDR3 coding DNA: TGTGCCAGCTCACTACGGGGGACAGGGTCCTACGAGCAGTACTTC.

This chain uses TRBV19 with TRBJ1-1; D possibly corresponds to TRBD1 (6 bases). CDR3 length equals 14 residues. Trimming shortened V by 5 bases and J by 0 bases, and 10 bases separated the two germline ends. Per germline, CDR1 LNHDA and CDR2 SQIVND (reference sequence). The chain's CDR3 is CASSLTGLNTEAFF. In nucleotides, the CDR3 is TGTGCCAGTAGTCTGACAGGTCTGAACACTGAAGCTTTCTTT.

In this sample, this clone turned up a few times. This chain links TRBV27 with TRBJ2-1; 9 bases fit TRBD2. V was clipped by 3 bases and J by 3 bases; unmatched bases: 3. The CDR3 is made up of 15 amino acids. The germline V gene encodes CDR1 MNHEY and CDR2 SMNVEV (reference sequence). For the CDR3, the DNA is TGTGCCAGCAGTTTCCGACTAGCGGTCTACAATGAGCAGTTCTTC. Translated: CASSFRLAVYNEQFF.

The gene calls are TRBV29-1 and TRBJ2-7; D might be TRBD1 (5 bases). The CDR3 consists of 12 residues. Between the trimmed V and J ends, which lost 3 bases and 5 bases, there was a span of 11 bases. Germline CDR1 is SQVTM and CDR2 is ANQGSEA. The CDR3 region has the DNA TGCAGCGTTGAGTTGGGGCCCCACGAGCAGTACTTC. Its translation: CSVELGPHEQYF.

This clone was seen just once. The chain has TRBV14 and TRBJ1-2; D is possibly TRBD1 (6 bases). This CDR3 comprises 15 residues. CDR1 and CDR2 from the germline V gene are SGHDN and FVKESK. Trimming took 5 bases from V and 4 from J, leaving 17 bases between them. The CDR3 loop is CASSERNGGLYGYTF. CDR3 DNA: TGTGCCAGCAGCGAAAGGAATGGGGGCCTCTATGGCTACACCTTC.

This clone was found a few times. In DNA form, the CDR3 reads TGTGCCAGCAGAGCACAGGGGGCCTACGAGCAGTACTTC. Amino acid sequence: CASRAQGAYEQYF. The gene calls are TRBV6-5 and TRBJ2-7, with TRBD1 identical over 8 bases. CDR1 MNHEY and CDR2 SVGAGI come from the germline V gene. This CDR3 is built from 13 residues. V lost 6 bases and J lost 2; bases outside the gene matches: 3.

This chain uses TRBV5-1 with TRBJ2-3, with D perhaps TRBD2 (6 bases). The CDR3 is 14 residues long. Germline loops: CDR1 SGHRS, CDR2 YFSETQ. V was clipped by 7 bases and J by 4 bases, with 16 bases between them. CDR3 in DNA: TGCGCCAGCTCCGGAAGGGCGGGATCAGATACGCAGTATTTT. The encoded protein is CASSGRAGSDTQYF.

The chain is built from TRBV6-5 and TRBJ2-2, with 8 bases matching TRBD1. The V gene's germline CDR1 is MNHEY and CDR2 SVGAGI. The ends lost 6 bases at V and 7 bases at J; junction bases unmatched: 7. The CDR3 sequence is 14 residues long. CDR3 in DNA: TGTGCCAGCAGGAAGGACAGGGCTATCGGGGAGCTGTTTTTT. Protein product: CASRKDRAIGELFF.

The rearrangement joins TRBV4-1 to TRBJ2-2; 12 bases match TRBD2. The CDR3 spans 17 residues. Germline loops: CDR1 MGHRA, CDR2 YSYEKL. J was trimmed by 6 bases and V by 2 bases; bases with no gene match: 7. CDR3 sequence: CASSQPTSGRLAGELFF. The CDR3 bases are TGCGCCAGCAGCCAACCGACTAGCGGGAGACTGGCCGGGGAGCTGTTTTTT.

The chain has TRBV7-6 and TRBJ1-1; D unclear. The V gene lost 6 bases and the J gene lost 6 bases, with 11 bases spanning the gap. Germline V gene sequence: CDR1 SGHVS, CDR2 FNYEAQ. The CDR3 is 12 amino acids. For the CDR3, the DNA is TGTGCCAGCAGACAGTTGGGCGCTGAAGCTTTCTTT. This translates into CASRQLGAEAFF.

The J gene is TRBJ2-1, the V gene TRBV11-2, with 11 bases identical to TRBD2. The J segment lost 5 bases and the V segment lost 4 bases, leaving 7 bases of the junction unmatched. Germline V lookup: CDR1 SGHAT, CDR2 FQNNGV. There are 16 residues in the CDR3. CDR3 region: CASSSYPGLADNEQFF. CDR3 DNA sequence: TGTGCCAGCAGCTCGTACCCGGGACTAGCGGACAATGAGCAGTTCTTC.

The rearrangement joins TRBV11-2 to TRBJ2-1; D possibly corresponds to TRBD1 (7 bases). The CDR3 runs 15 residues. Per the germline V gene, CDR1 is SGHAT and CDR2 is FQNNGV. Trimming took 5 bases from V and 2 from J, leaving 13 bases between them. The CDR3 bases are TGTGCCAGCAGCCCTCAGGGGGAGGCCTACAATGAGCAGTTCTTC. It encodes CASSPQGEAYNEQFF.